This TCR beta chain was sequenced for a study of shared clonotypes between healthy human individuals. The V end was cut by 3 bases, the J end by 4 bases, with 15 bases between. This CDR3 has 14 residues. Germline-derived CDR1 and CDR2 are GTSNPN and SVGIG (reference sequence). Sorted-subset replicate PCRs used around 0.2 ug DNA, about 30,000 T cell genomes. The method was immunoSEQ multiplex PCR; TCRdb's version includes in-frame clones alone and lacks a portion of them. Of a few million clones listed, 90% to 95% were seen once; the top ten hold around 0.15%. This sequence originates from a young man in good health. Sequencing input: naive CD4+ T cells sorted from blood. This sample's subset: CD45RA+ positively selected. This chain connects TRBV30 to TRBJ1-2; no reliable D call. CDR3 bases: TGTGCCTGGAGCCACCTCGTCAGATTCTATGGCTACACCTTC. This gives the protein CAWSHLVRFYGYTF.